The next 20 T cell receptor beta chains were all read from a single sample in a study of T cells in women clearing cervical HPV infection. Assay: immunoSEQ multiplex PCR; the TCRdb copy retains only in-frame clones and omits some. This sample contains 15,000 or so clones. The sequenced sample was blood buffy coat. The receptor set was obtained from a woman aged 18 to 69 with a cervical HPV16 infection that either progressed to CIN3+ or cleared (not recorded which).

To note about this clone: The read finishes 3 residues shy of the CDR3 end, and the germline J gene is used to complete it. The chain recombines TRBV19 with TRBJ2-3; tentatively, D is TRBD2 (6 bases). Trimming left V 4 bases short and J 2 bases short, with 13 bases between. The CDR3 totals 15 residues. The germline gives CDR1 LNHDA, CDR2 SQIVND (reference sequence). The CDR3 here is CASSRSGEPTDTQYF. The sequenced CDR3 bases are TGTGCCAGTAGTAGATCGGGGGAGCCCACAGATACG.

Incomplete CDR3 DNA: TGTGCCAGCAGTCCAGGGGACAGGCACAGTGGC. It specifies CASSPGDRHSG. The full CDR3 is CASSPGDRHSGYTF. This chain uses TRBV28 with TRBJ1-2; 8 positions match TRBD1. The read finishes 3 residues shy of the CDR3 end, and the germline J gene is used to complete it. This CDR3 contains 14 residues. J was trimmed by 7 bases and V by 5 bases; bases with no gene match: 9. Germline CDR1 reads MDHEN; CDR2 reads SYDVKM.

In the case of this clone: Mismatch with germline at one junction end may stem from a read error. The CDR3 end is not reached by the read, which stops 3 residues before it; the germline J gene fills it in. The chain recombines TRBV2 with TRBJ2-3; 13 nucleotides align to TRBD2. The CDR3 is 15 amino acids. Germline V gene lookup returns CDR1 SNHLY and CDR2 FYNNEI. The CDR3 loop reads CVSSRLAGGSDTQYF. The DNA read from the CDR3 is TGTGTCAGCAGTCGACTAGCGGGGGGTTCAGATACG.

Note on this clone: The CDR3 is cut off 3 residues early in the read; its end comes from the germline J gene. The V call is TRBV9, the J call TRBJ2-7, with 7 bases lining up with TRBD2. The CDR3 is made up of 14 amino acids. With 0 bases clipped from V and 5 bases from J, the junction kept 5 bases outside the gene matches. The V gene's germline CDR1 is SGDLS and CDR2 YYNGEE. The part of the CDR3 DNA that was read is TGTGCCAGCAGCGTAGGGTTAGCGGGCAACGAG. This codes for CASSVGLAGNE. The entire CDR3 protein is CASSVGLAGNEQYF.

With regard to this clone: Read coverage stops 3 residues before the CDR3 terminus; the germline J gene supplies the remainder. The rearrangement joins TRBV5-1 to TRBJ1-1; possible D gene TRBD1, 6 bases. Trimming removed 4 bases at V and 1 base at J, with 17 bases between. Germline loops: CDR1 SGHRS, CDR2 YFSETQ. The CDR3 is 16 residues long. The CDR3 loop reads CASSEQGGYGNTEAFF. CDR3 DNA, as far as it was read: TGCGCCAGCAGCGAACAGGGAGGGTACGGGAACACTGAA.

According to its frequency, this clone is medium-sized (0.01 to 0.1%). The CDR3 end falls 3 residues outside the read, so it is completed with the germline J gene. The chain links TRBV18 to TRBJ2-7; possibly TRBD1 for D (5 bases). Trimming left V 6 bases short and J 2 bases short, with 11 bases between. CDR3 size: 13 residues. The germline gives CDR1 KGHSH, CDR2 LQKENI. The chain's CDR3 is CASSGLSAYEQYF. Partial CDR3 DNA: TGTGCCAGCTCGGGGCTGTCCGCCTACGAG. Full variable domain (remainder filled in from reference TRBV18 and TRBJ2-7): NAGVMQNPRHLVRRRGQEARLRCSPMKGHSHVYWYRQLPEEGLKFMVYLQKENIIDESGMPKERFSAEFPKEGPSILRIQQVVRGDSAAYFCASSGLSAYEQYFGPGTRLTVT.

The CDR3 here is CASSPGPGQGGEQYF. The sequenced part of the CDR3 DNA is TGCGCCAGCAGCCCAGGGCCGGGACAGGGCGGCGAG. V and J are TRBV5-1 and TRBJ2-7, with TRBD1 matching over 9 bases. The read gets to within 3 residues of the CDR3 end, and the germline J gene fills in the rest. V dropped 4 bases and J dropped 6; count of bases not matched to a gene: 11. This CDR3 contains 15 residues. The germline CDR1 and CDR2 sequences are SGHRS and YFSETQ.

Remarks on this clone: The read ends 3 residues shy of where the CDR3 ends; the end is completed using the germline J gene. The chain employs TRBV5-5 and TRBJ2-7; TRBD1 agrees at 7 bases. This CDR3 has 14 residues. Trimming took 0 bases from V and 5 from J; bases not matched to a gene: 5. Germline V lookup: CDR1 SGHKS, CDR2 YYEKEE (reference sequence). This CDR3 is CASSLDRGTNEQYF. CDR3 bases read: TGTGCCAGCAGCTTGGACAGGGGAACCAACGAG.

Concerning this clone: The missing CDR3 end, 3 residues past where the read stops, is filled in from the germline J gene. The chain recombines TRBV7-9 with TRBJ2-1, with 8 bases lining up with TRBD2. V was pared by 1 base and J by 8 bases, with 7 bases of the junction left unmatched. In germline, CDR1 is SEHNR, CDR2 FQNEAQ (reference sequence). The CDR3 length is 15 residues. The CDR3 region is CASSLGTGGIDEQFF. The sequenced part of the CDR3 DNA is TGTGCCAGCAGCTTAGGCACGGGGGGGATCGATGAG.

Concerning this clone: Read coverage stops 3 residues before the CDR3 terminus; the germline J gene supplies the remainder. The J gene is TRBJ1-5, the V gene TRBV2; 7 bases align to TRBD1. The CDR3 totals 15 residues. From germline, CDR1 is SNHLY and CDR2 FYNNEI. The CDR3: CASSEASGQLIPQHF. Partial CDR3 DNA: TGTGCCAGCAGTGAAGCGTCGGGACAGCTCATCCCC.

In the case of this clone: The CDR3 end lies 3 residues beyond the end of the read and is filled in from the germline J gene. This chain uses TRBV12-3 or TRBV12-4 with TRBJ2-3, with 10 bases that match TRBD1. V lost 6 bases to trimming and J lost 0 bases; unmatched junction nucleotides: 9. The CDR3 runs 17 residues. The CDR3 DNA, read in part, is TGTGCCAGCAGCATAGGGACAGGGGTTTTCAGCACAGATACG. Translated: CASSIGTGVFSTDT. The entire CDR3 reads CASSIGTGVFSTDTQYF.

About this clone itself: The read finishes 3 residues shy of the CDR3 end, and the germline J gene is used to complete it. This rearrangement joins TRBV5-1 to TRBJ2-5; 7 nucleotides match TRBD1. The CDR3 extends over 14 amino acids. V trimming: 6 bases; J trimming: 4 bases; junction bases outside the gene matches: 9. Germline V gene sequence: CDR1 SGHRS, CDR2 YFSETQ. The CDR3 DNA, read in part, is TGCGCCAGCAAGGAGACAGGGAGTGGAGAGACC. Encoded protein: CASKETGSGET. From start to end, the CDR3 is CASKETGSGETQYF.

As for this clone: Coverage ceases 3 residues before the CDR3 finishes, and the germline J gene fills in the end. V and J are TRBV6-2 or TRBV6-3 and TRBJ2-7; D remains ambiguous. CDR1 is MNHEY, CDR2 SVGEGT, per germline. The length of the CDR3 is 17 residues. V dropped 0 bases and J dropped 3 bases, with 18 bases sitting between them. The part of the CDR3 DNA that was read is TGTGCCAGCAGTTACTCGAATCTGCCTCTACCGCACTACGAG. This encodes CASSYSNLPLPHYE. The CDR3, in full, reads CASSYSNLPLPHYEQYF.

Concerning this clone: The observed sequence ends 3 residues before the CDR3 terminus, with the missing tail filled in from the germline J gene. The chain is built from TRBV5-1 and TRBJ1-1; TRBD1 matches 9 bases. V lost 3 bases to trimming and J lost 5 bases; unmatched junction nucleotides: 5. The germline gives CDR1 SGHRS, CDR2 YFSETQ. The CDR3 has 14 residues. The sequenced CDR3 bases are TGCGCCAGCAGCTGGACAGGGGTCGAAACTGAA. It encodes CASSWTGVETE. The CDR3 as a whole reads CASSWTGVETEAFF.

With respect to this clone: Read coverage stops 3 residues before the CDR3 terminus; the germline J gene supplies the remainder. V is TRBV30 and J is TRBJ1-2; D is uncertain. V dropped 0 bases and J dropped 7 bases, with 18 bases sitting between them. Germline loops: CDR1 GTSNPN, CDR2 SVGIG (reference sequence). CDR3 length: 15 residues. CDR3 DNA (partial): TGTGCCTGGAGTGTAGGTTACGGCGCTAGAGCTGGC. It is translated as CAWSVGYGARAG. The full CDR3 is CAWSVGYGARAGYTF.

By frequency, this clone is medium-sized (0.01 to 0.1%). The CDR3 end is not reached by the read, which stops 3 residues before it; the germline J gene fills it in. The gene calls are TRBV19 and TRBJ2-1; tentative D call: TRBD1 (6 bases). This CDR3 is 16 amino acids long. The V end lost 2 bases, the J end lost 6 bases, and 17 bases lay between the germline ends. Germline CDR1 and CDR2: LNHDA and SQIVND (reference sequence). CDR3 DNA, as far as it was read: TGTGCCAGTAGTATAAACAGGGAGATCCCCCCCAATGAG. This codes for CASSINREIPPNE. The complete CDR3 sequence is CASSINREIPPNEQFF.

With regard to this clone: With the read ending 3 residues before the CDR3 end, the germline J gene is used to fill in that end. J is TRBJ1-3 and V is TRBV2, with 8 bases lining up with TRBD1. This CDR3 is 17 amino acids long. Per germline, CDR1 SNHLY and CDR2 FYNNEI. V shed 6 bases and J 8 bases; nucleotides not matched to a gene: 18. CDR3 DNA (partial): TGTGCCAGCAGACCCCCTTCGATAAGGACAGGGTGGGACACC. Encoded protein: CASRPPSIRTGWDT. In full, the CDR3 reads CASRPPSIRTGWDTIYF.

In regard to this clone: The read ends 3 residues shy of where the CDR3 ends; the end is completed using the germline J gene. The J gene is TRBJ1-1, the V gene TRBV6-1; 9 nucleotides match TRBD1. Germline CDR1 and CDR2: MNHNS and SASEGT. This CDR3 region has 15 residues. The trim removed 2 bases at V and 6 bases at J, leaving 7 bases unmatched. CDR3 bases read: TGTGCCAGCAGTGAATACTGGACAGGGGCAGCTGAA. Its protein product is CASSEYWTGAAE. The CDR3 as a whole reads CASSEYWTGAAEAFF.

A remark on this clone: The CDR3 goes on 3 residues after the read ends, and that part is filled in from the germline J gene. V usage is TRBV5-1 and J usage is TRBJ2-1, with 10 bases identical to TRBD2. Germline V gives CDR1 SGHRS, CDR2 YFSETQ. Trimming removed 2 bases from V and 6 bases from J; junction bases left unmatched: 5. The CDR3 runs to 15 residues. The part of the CDR3 DNA that was read is TGCGCCAGCAGCTTTAGCGGGGGGAACACCAATGAG. It translates to CASSFSGGNTNE. The complete CDR3 protein is CASSFSGGNTNEQFF.

In the case of this clone: Read coverage stops 3 residues before the CDR3 terminus; the germline J gene supplies the remainder. The chain links TRBV6-2 or TRBV6-3 to TRBJ1-6; D possibly corresponds to TRBD1 (6 bases). Trimming removed 6 bases at V and 10 bases at J, with 16 bases between. This CDR3 region has 14 residues. Germline V lookup: CDR1 MNHEY, CDR2 SVGEGT. This CDR3 is CASRDPQGQSPLHF. Partial CDR3 DNA: TGTGCCAGCAGGGATCCCCAGGGGCAATCACCC.